One sample yielded the 22 T cell receptor beta chains listed below, sequenced in a study of CD8+CD57+ T cells in acquired aplastic anemia. Patients chosen for sequencing had CD8+CD57+ cells that had expanded, as shown by flow cytometry. CDR3 and TCR beta VDJ profiling relied on genomic DNA as the template. TCRdb re-derived calls from the reads in MiXCR, one entry per CDR3 protein. The repertoire has around 170,000 distinct CDR3 sequences, 40% to 55% of them found once; the top ten carry 3.2%. The sequencing sample was made of sorted CD4+, CD8+, or CD8+CD57+ T cells (not recorded which) from PBMCs. The receptors were gathered from a human donor with aplastic anemia.

The gene calls are TRBV5-5 and TRBJ2-3; a weak D match, TRBD1 (6 bases). The germline gives CDR1 SGHKS, CDR2 YYEKEE (reference sequence). The ends were cut back, 0 bases at V and 4 bases at J, with 12 bases in the middle. The CDR3 spans 15 residues. The CDR3 here is CASSLDLGAADTQYF. For the CDR3, the DNA is TGTGCCAGCAGCTTGGACCTGGGGGCAGCAGATACGCAGTATTTT.

The DNA for the CDR3 is TGTGCCAGCAGCGTAGTTTCTAGCGGGGGCAACGAGCAGTACTTC. Residues: CASSVVSSGGNEQYF. The chain joins TRBV9 to TRBJ2-7; TRBD2 matches 10 bases. CDR1 is SGDLS and CDR2 is YYNGEE in the germline V gene. V was pared by 0 bases and J by 5 bases, with 5 bases of the junction left unmatched. CDR3 size: 15 residues.

The chain has TRBV19 and TRBJ1-6; 8 bases fit TRBD1. The junction had 3 bases not matched to a gene; V was cut back by 3 bases and J by 5 bases. Germline CDR1 is LNHDA and CDR2 is SQIVND (reference sequence). The CDR3 loop spans 15 amino acids. The chain's CDR3 is CASSIGQGNNSPLHF. CDR3 nucleotide sequence: TGTGCCAGTAGTATTGGACAGGGTAATAATTCACCCCTCCACTTT.

This sequence joins TRBV4-2 and TRBJ1-3; 8 nucleotides line up with TRBD1. V shed 2 bases, J shed 2 bases, and the junction held 11 bases outside the gene matches. The CDR3 is 18 amino acids. Germline V gene data show CDR1 as LGHNA and CDR2 as YNFKEQ. The CDR3 sequence is CASSQTSGQGTAGNTIYF. CDR3 DNA sequence: TGTGCCAGCAGCCAAACCAGCGGACAGGGAACGGCTGGAAACACCATATATTTT.

V usage is TRBV10-2 and J usage is TRBJ1-6; TRBD1 agrees at 9 bases. The germline V gene encodes CDR1 WSHSY and CDR2 SAAADI. J lost 10 bases, V lost 3 bases, and 10 bases had no gene match. The CDR3 contains 16 residues. The CDR3 loop is CASSDLVGQGSSPLHF. The CDR3 region has the DNA TGCGCCAGCAGTGATTTGGTCGGACAGGGGAGCTCACCCCTCCACTTT.

This clonotype was detected many times. The V gene is TRBV20-1, the J gene TRBJ1-1; D not resolved. The CDR3 extends over 13 amino acids. CDR1 DFQATT and CDR2 SNEGSKA come from the germline V gene (reference sequence). Trimming removed 3 bases from V and 1 base from J, with 9 bases in between. As DNA, the CDR3 is TGCAGTGCTAGGGAGGGATCGAACACTGAAGCTTTCTTT. Protein product: CSAREGSNTEAFF.

The chain uses TRBV7-3 and TRBJ2-5; the match to TRBD2 covers 7 bases. Germline CDR1 is SGHTA and CDR2 is FQGTGA. Germline trimming cut 8 bases from V and 7 bases from J; bases unmatched to any gene: 7. The CDR3 is 12 residues long. The CDR3 nucleotides are TGTGCCAGCCCCTCGGGAGGAGGGACCCAGTACTTC. Protein product: CASPSGGGTQYF.

Ten or more counts support this clonotype. This chain joins TRBV5-4 and TRBJ1-2; 8 nucleotides agree with TRBD1. Unmatched junction bases numbered 6, after V lost 2 bases and J lost 3 bases. In germline, CDR1 is SGHNT, CDR2 YYREEE (reference sequence). This CDR3 spans 15 amino acids. The CDR3 loop is CASSLPGQGDYGYTF. The CDR3 bases are TGTGCCAGCAGCTTACCCGGACAGGGAGACTATGGCTACACCTTC.

The chain links TRBV7-6 to TRBJ1-2; 9 nucleotides line up with TRBD1. The CDR3 consists of 15 residues. Germline-derived CDR1 and CDR2 are SGHVS and FNYEAQ. The J segment lost 3 bases and the V segment lost 6 bases, leaving 8 bases of the junction unmatched. CDR3 sequence: CASREGQGRDYGYTF. Here the CDR3 DNA reads TGTGCCAGCAGAGAAGGACAGGGGCGGGACTATGGCTACACCTTC. Full variable domain (outside the CDR3, taken from reference TRBV7-6 and TRBJ1-2): GAGVSQSPRYKVTKRGQDVALRCDPISGHVSLYWYRQALGQGPEFLTYFNYEAQQDKSGLPNDRFSAERPEGSISTLTIQRTEQRDSAMYRCASREGQGRDYGYTFGSGTRLTVV.

Comment on this clonotype: A much larger clone sits a single nucleotide away, making a read error possible. V gene TRBV11-3 combines with J gene TRBJ1-1; D unclear. The length of the CDR3 is 11 residues. Per the germline V gene, CDR1 is SGHNT and CDR2 is YENEEA. The CDR3 reads CASKQNIEAFF. The DNA for the CDR3 is TGTGCCAGTAAACAGAACATTGAAGCTTTCTTT.

There are a few counts of this clonotype. The chain is built from TRBV25-1 and TRBJ1-5, with 7 bases lining up with TRBD1. This CDR3 comprises 14 residues. The germline gives CDR1 MGHDK, CDR2 SYGVNS. V shed 4 bases, J shed 3 bases, and the junction held 3 bases outside the gene matches. For the CDR3, the DNA is TGTGCCAGCAGTGCCGACAGGGTCAATCAGCCCCAGCATTTT. Translating it yields CASSADRVNQPQHF.

The V call is TRBV19, the J call TRBJ2-3; the D is unclear. The CDR3 extends over 14 amino acids. Trimming removed 9 bases at V and 0 bases at J, with 13 bases between. Germline values: CDR1 LNHDA, CDR2 SQIVND (reference sequence). CDR3: CASKESPSTDTQYF. For the CDR3, the DNA is TGTGCCAGCAAGGAGAGTCCTAGCACAGATACGCAGTATTTT. The complete variable domain, with remaining parts taken from reference TRBV19 and TRBJ2-3, reads DGGITQSPKYLFRKEGQNVTLSCEQNLNHDAMYWYRQDPGQGLRLIYYSQIVNDFQKGDIAEGYSVSREKKESFPLTVTSAQKNPTAFYLCASKESPSTDTQYFGPGTRLTVL.

The rearrangement uses TRBV29-1 and TRBJ1-5, with 9 positions matching TRBD1. This CDR3 is 13 amino acids long. CDR1 and CDR2 (germline): SQVTM, ANQGSEA. The ends lost 7 bases at V and 7 bases at J; junction bases unmatched: 8. In DNA form, the CDR3 reads TGCAGCGCGGGGGACAGGGTAAAACAGCCCCAGCATTTT. Amino acids: CSAGDRVKQPQHF.

For this clonotype: A much more abundant neighbour one base away suggests this may be a read error. The chain joins TRBV5-6 to TRBJ2-3; TRBD2 aligns across 8 bases. The CDR3 consists of 15 residues. Germline V gene lookup returns CDR1 SGHDT and CDR2 YYEEEE. The DNA of the CDR3 is TGTGCCAGCAGCGCGCCGGGACTAGACACAGTTACGCAGTATTTT. It yields the protein CASSAPGLDTVTQYF.

A word on this clonotype: This likely comes from a read error, as the CDR3 has no conserved phenylalanine or tryptophan at its end. V gene TRBV7-9 combines with J gene TRBJ1-1, with D unresolved. The CDR3 is made up of 14 amino acids. From germline, CDR1 is SEHNR and CDR2 FQNEAQ (reference sequence). Trimming shortened V by 4 bases and J by 3 bases, and 12 bases separated the two germline ends. CDR3 nucleotide sequence: TGTGCCAGCAGCTATCTGAGGAGGGACACTGAAGCTTTCCTT. Protein: CASSYLRRDTEAFL.

The chain employs TRBV11-1 and TRBJ2-7; 8 bases are shared with TRBD2. Trimming removed 4 bases from V and 4 bases from J; junction bases left unmatched: 12. The CDR3 contains 16 residues. The germline V gene has CDR1 SGHAT and CDR2 FQDESV (reference sequence). CDR3 DNA sequence: TGTGCCAGCAGCTCTTCCGGGGGGGGAGCGGTGTACGAGCAGTACTTC. Translating gives CASSSSGGGAVYEQYF. Using reference TRBV11-1 and TRBJ2-7 for the parts outside the CDR3, the full variable domain is EAEVAQSPRYKITEKSQAVAFWCDPISGHATLYWYRQILGQGPELLVQFQDESVVDDSQLPKDRFSAERLKGVDSTLKIQPAELGDSAMYLCASSSSGGGAVYEQYFGPGTRLTVT.

With respect to this clonotype: A read error may account for a junction end that differs from germline. The chain carries TRBV5-1 and TRBJ1-4; 8 nucleotides agree with TRBD1. The V gene's germline CDR1 is SGHRS and CDR2 YFSETQ. The CDR3 is made up of 15 amino acids. CDR3 DNA: TGCGCCAGCAGCTTTCAGGGGGCCCAGGGTGAAGAACTGTTTTTT. It specifies CASSFQGAQGEELFF. Filled out from reference TRBV5-1 and TRBJ1-4, the complete variable domain reads KAGVTQTPRYLIKTRGQQVTLSCSPISGHRSVSWYQQTPGQGLQFLFEYFSETQRNKGNFPGRFSGRQFSNSRSEMNVSTLELGDSALYLCASSFQGAQGEELFFGSGTQLSVL.

The chain links TRBV19 to TRBJ2-3; 7 nucleotides match TRBD1. Germline V gene data show CDR1 as LNHDA and CDR2 as SQIVND (reference sequence). The J segment lost 0 bases and the V segment lost 5 bases, leaving 5 bases of the junction unmatched. The CDR3 is 15 amino acids. The CDR3 DNA reads TGTGCCAGTAGTCGATCAGGGGGTAGCACAGATACGCAGTATTTT. This translates into CASSRSGGSTDTQYF.

CDR3: CASSHGARVFF. CDR3 DNA: TGTGCCAGCAGCCACGGAGCCCGGGTTTTCTTC. The chain combines TRBV14 with TRBJ2-1; no reliable D call. V was pared by 3 bases and J by 16 bases, with 13 bases between. The CDR3 consists of 11 residues. The germline V gene has CDR1 SGHDN and CDR2 FVKESK.

The V gene is TRBV24-1, the J gene TRBJ2-7; 9 bases are a match to TRBD2. Germline V gene sequence: CDR1 KGHDR, CDR2 SFDVKD. The junction had 11 bases not matched to a gene; V was cut back by 7 bases and J by 5 bases. The CDR3 totals 15 residues. The CDR3 reads CATSPSLSGSHEQYV. Written as DNA, the CDR3 is TGTGCCACCAGCCCCTCCCTTAGCGGGAGCCACGAGCAGTACGTC.

This clonotype has at least ten counts. The rearrangement uses TRBV7-6 and TRBJ2-1; 11 bases line up with TRBD2. Germline CDR1 reads SGHVS; CDR2 reads FNYEAQ. This CDR3 contains 15 residues. With V trimmed by 4 bases and J by 7 bases, 6 bases remained unmatched. The CDR3 nucleotides are TGTGCCAGCAGCTCCAGCACTAGCGGGGGAAATGAGCAGTTCTTC. It codes for CASSSSTSGGNEQFF.

This clonotype occurred once. V usage is TRBV20-1 and J usage is TRBJ2-7, with D perhaps matching TRBD1 (6 bases). There are 13 residues in the CDR3. With 3 bases removed from V and 3 bases from J, the gap between germline ends came to 12 bases. The germline V gene has CDR1 DFQATT and CDR2 SNEGSKA (reference sequence). CDR3 coding DNA: TGCAGTGCTAGGACGGACAGAGACTACGAGCAGTACTTC. Its protein product is CSARTDRDYEQYF.